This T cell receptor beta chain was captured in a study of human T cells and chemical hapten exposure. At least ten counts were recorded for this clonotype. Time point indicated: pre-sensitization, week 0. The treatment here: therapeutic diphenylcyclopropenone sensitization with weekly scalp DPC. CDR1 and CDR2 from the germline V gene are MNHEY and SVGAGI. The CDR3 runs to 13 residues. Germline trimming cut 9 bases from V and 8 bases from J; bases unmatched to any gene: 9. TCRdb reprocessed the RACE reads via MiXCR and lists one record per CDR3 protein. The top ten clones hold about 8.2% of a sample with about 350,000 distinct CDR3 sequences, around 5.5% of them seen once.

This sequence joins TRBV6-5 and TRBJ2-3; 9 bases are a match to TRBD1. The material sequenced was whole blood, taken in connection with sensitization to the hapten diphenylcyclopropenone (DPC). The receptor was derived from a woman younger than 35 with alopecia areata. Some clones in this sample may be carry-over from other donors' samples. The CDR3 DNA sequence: TGTGCCAGTTACGGGACAGGGAGTTTTACGCAGTATTTT. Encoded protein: CASYGTGSFTQYF.